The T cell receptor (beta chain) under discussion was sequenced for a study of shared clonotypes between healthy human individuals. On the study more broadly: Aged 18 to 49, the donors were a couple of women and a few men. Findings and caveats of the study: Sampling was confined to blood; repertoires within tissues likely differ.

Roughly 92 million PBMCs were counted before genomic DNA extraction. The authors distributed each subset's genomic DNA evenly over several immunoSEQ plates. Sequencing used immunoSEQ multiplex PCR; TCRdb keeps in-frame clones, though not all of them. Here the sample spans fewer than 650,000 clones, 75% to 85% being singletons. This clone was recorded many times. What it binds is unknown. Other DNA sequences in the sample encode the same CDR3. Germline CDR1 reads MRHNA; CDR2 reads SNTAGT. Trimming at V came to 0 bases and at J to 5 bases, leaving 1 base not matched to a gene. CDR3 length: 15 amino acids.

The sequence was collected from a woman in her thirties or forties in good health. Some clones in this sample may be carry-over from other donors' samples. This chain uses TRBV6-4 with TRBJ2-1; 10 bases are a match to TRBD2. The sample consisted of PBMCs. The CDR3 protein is CASSDSAGGNNEQFF. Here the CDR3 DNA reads TGTGCCAGCAGTGACTCAGCGGGAGGGAACAATGAGCAGTTCTTC.